These T cell receptor beta chains were read from a single sample in a study of identical twins. TCRdb passed the 5' RACE reads through MiXCR, listing each CDR3 protein once. In the table there are about 660,000 distinct CDR3 sequences, over 8.5% of which are singletons. The data were also submitted as part of a second study, on yellow fever vaccine responses in identical twins.

The specimen sequenced was PBMCs. The receptors originated from a woman aged 18-35 years in good health. Each CDR3 is given with its conserved first and last residue. The D gene is left open where the match is weak. Some rows have no size entry. The others give once, few or many, or a class for an expanded clone.

CDR3 DNA	CDR3 protein	D gene	V gene	J gene	clone size
TGCGCCAGCAGCTATGGACATATCAACTCTGGGGCCAACGTCCTGACTTTC	CASSYGHINSGANVLTF	-	TRBV5-1	TRBJ2-6	-
TGCAGTGCTTTAGAACAGGGCCCGAACAATGAGCAGTTCTTC	CSALEQGPNNEQFF	-	TRBV20-1	TRBJ2-1	many
TGTGCCAGCAGTAGGGGACAGGGGGCTCAGCCCCAGCATTTT	CASSRGQGAQPQHF	TRBD1	TRBV12-3/TRBV12-4	TRBJ1-5	few
TGTGCCAGCAGTTACCCCGAGTTGGCCCAAGAGACCCAGTACTTC	CASSYPELAQETQYF	-	TRBV6-5	TRBJ2-5	few
TGTGCCAGCAGCCCAAGACAGGGGGACCGGGAGACCCAGTACTTC	CASSPRQGDRETQYF	TRBD1	TRBV7-9	TRBJ2-5	few
TGCAGCATAGATCTTGGGACAGGGTTACACGAGCAGTACTTC	CSIDLGTGLHEQYF	TRBD1	TRBV29-1	TRBJ2-7	few
TGCGCCAGCGGCGACGAGGTTGGCAGCTTCTCCTACGAGCAGTACTTC	CASGDEVGSFSYEQYF	-	TRBV5-1	TRBJ2-7	-
TGTGCCAGCAGCACTAGCGGGAGTGGAGAGACCCAGTACTTC	CASSTSGSGETQYF	TRBD2	TRBV7-9	TRBJ2-5	-
TGCAGTGCTGGACCCCGTCGAGCAGGGAATTCACCCCTCCACTTT	CSAGPRRAGNSPLHF	-	TRBV20-1	TRBJ1-6	-
TGTGCCAGCAGTACAGACAAACAGGGGGCGCTTAACTACGAGCAGTACTTC	CASSTDKQGALNYEQYF	TRBD1	TRBV12-3/TRBV12-4	TRBJ2-7	many
TGTGCTAGTGGACTGGGGGGCGGCACCGGGGAGCTGTTTTTT	CASGLGGGTGELFF	-	TRBV12-5	TRBJ2-2	few
TGCGCCAGCACCACCTGGGACAGTGAAGAGACCCAGTACTTC	CASTTWDSEETQYF	TRBD1	TRBV10-2	TRBJ2-5	-
TGCAGCTTTGGTGTTCTACGATCCTACAATGAGCAGTTCTTC	CSFGVLRSYNEQFF	-	TRBV29-1	TRBJ2-1	-
TGTGCCAGCAGTAGGGACGGCAGCTCCTACAATGAGCAGTTCTTC	CASSRDGSSYNEQFF	-	TRBV6-2/TRBV6-3	TRBJ2-1	-
TGCGCCAGCAGCTTATGGACACATCACGGCTCTGGGGCCAACGTCCTGACTTTC	CASSLWTHHGSGANVLTF	-	TRBV5-1	TRBJ2-6	-
TGTGCCAGCAGTTTATTAAGGTGGACCGGGGAGCTGTTTTTT	CASSLLRWTGELFF	-	TRBV28	TRBJ2-2	-
TGTGCCAGCAGCACGGGACTAGCGGGAGGGATTGAAGATACGCAGTATTTT	CASSTGLAGGIEDTQYF	TRBD2	TRBV27	TRBJ2-3	few
TGTGCCAGCAGCTTACTTTTGATCGGGGGGGATGAAAAACTGTTTTTT	CASSLLLIGGDEKLFF	-	TRBV7-9	TRBJ1-4	-
TGCAGCGTTCTTTGGCCCATGACTAGCGGGATTAAGGGTGAGCAGTTCTTC	CSVLWPMTSGIKGEQFF	TRBD2	TRBV29-1	TRBJ2-1	many
TGTGCCAGCAAATTGGAGGACTTTCAAGAGACCCAGTACTTC	CASKLEDFQETQYF	-	TRBV6-2/TRBV6-3	TRBJ2-5	few
TGTGCCACCAGTGAGGCAGGGGGTAGGGTCACCGGGGAGCTGTTTTTT	CATSEAGGRVTGELFF	TRBD1	TRBV24-1	TRBJ2-2	many
TGTGCCAGCAGCTTAGTGGCAGGGGACCACAATGAGCAGTTCTTC	CASSLVAGDHNEQFF	-	TRBV7-8	TRBJ2-1	few
TGCAGTGCTAGAGTCCGTCGTTACACCTTC	CSARVRRYTF	-	TRBV20-1	TRBJ1-2	many
TGCAGTGCTAGTGTCCGAATAGCCTACAATGAGCAGTTCTTC	CSASVRIAYNEQFF	-	TRBV20-1	TRBJ2-1	few
TGTGCCAGCTCACCCCGACAGGCGAACACCGGGGAGCTGTTTTTT	CASSPRQANTGELFF	-	TRBV18	TRBJ2-2	-
TGTGCCAGCGGACTAGCGGGGAGCACAGATACGCAGTATTTT	CASGLAGSTDTQYF	TRBD2	TRBV12-3/TRBV12-4	TRBJ2-3	many
TGTGCCATCAGTGTATTTATATCGAACAATGAGCAGTTCTTC	CAISVFISNNEQFF	-	TRBV10-3	TRBJ2-1	-
TGTGCCAGCAGCTTGGGGTATGGGACGGGGAGCTCCTACGAGCAGTACTTC	CASSLGYGTGSSYEQYF	-	TRBV5-6	TRBJ2-7	-
TGCGCCAGCAGGAGTGCCGGGACAAGGAACACCGGGGAGCTGTTTTTT	CASRSAGTRNTGELFF	-	TRBV5-1	TRBJ2-2	-
TGTGCCAGCAGCCCAAGCGGACAGGGATCCACTGAAGCTTTCTTT	CASSPSGQGSTEAFF	TRBD1	TRBV7-8	TRBJ1-1	few
TGTGCCATCAAGCTGCAGGGCACAGATACGCAGTATTTT	CAIKLQGTDTQYF	-	TRBV10-3	TRBJ2-3	-
TGTGCCAGCAGTTCGACTCCTAGGGGGACAGGGAACACCGGGGAGCTGTTTTTT	CASSSTPRGTGNTGELFF	TRBD1	TRBV28	TRBJ2-2	few
TGCGCCAGCAGCTTGGGCACGGCGAGCTCCTACGAGCAGTACTTC	CASSLGTASSYEQYF	-	TRBV5-1	TRBJ2-7	many
TGTGCCAGCAGTGAATGGCTCGGACCTTGGGAGGGTTACGACGAGCAGTACTTC	CASSEWLGPWEGYDEQYF	TRBD2	TRBV6-1	TRBJ2-7	-
TGCGCCAGCAGCCCGGGACTAGGGCAAGAGACCCAGTACTTC	CASSPGLGQETQYF	TRBD2	TRBV5-1	TRBJ2-5	many
TGCAGTGCTTCCGGGACGGCGAACACCGGGGAGCTGTTTTTT	CSASGTANTGELFF	-	TRBV20-1	TRBJ2-2	-
TGTGCCAGCAGTTTAGACCTAGCGGAGGCCTCGCTCAATGAGCAGTTCTTC	CASSLDLAEASLNEQFF	TRBD2	TRBV12-3/TRBV12-4	TRBJ2-1	-
TGTGCCAGCAGGCCCCGAGGACAGCGGGAGGGCCTCAATGAGCAGTTCTTC	CASRPRGQREGLNEQFF	TRBD2	TRBV7-9	TRBJ2-1	many
TGCAGCGTTGTCCCGGTTTTTTGGGACCGCGGCGGGGAGACCCAGTACTTC	CSVVPVFWDRGGETQYF	-	TRBV29-1	TRBJ2-5	few
TGCAGCGCTAACAGGGGCTTAGGAAACAATGAGCAGTTCTTC	CSANRGLGNNEQFF	TRBD1	TRBV29-1	TRBJ2-1	many
TGCGCCAGCAGCTTGATGCGGGAGGGCCAGGGGGATACGCAGTATTTT	CASSLMREGQGDTQYF	TRBD2	TRBV5-1	TRBJ2-3	many
TGTGCCACCACGACGCTTAACAATGAGCAGTTCTTC	CATTTLNNEQFF	-	TRBV5-6	TRBJ2-1	few
TGTGCCAGCAGTTACTCGTCACCCCACAGAACCTGGGGGATGAACACTGAAGCTTTCTTT	CASSYSSPHRTWGMNTEAFF	-	TRBV6-2/TRBV6-3	TRBJ1-1	few
TGTGCCAGCAGGAGGAGAGATAACTGGGATCAGCCCCAGCATTTT	CASRRRDNWDQPQHF	-	TRBV2	TRBJ1-5	-
TGTGCCAGCAGACTCGGGACCCACCAAGAGACCCAGTACTTC	CASRLGTHQETQYF	-	TRBV12-3/TRBV12-4	TRBJ2-5	many
TGTGCTATGGTGGCAGGGGATGAGCAGTTCTTC	CAMVAGDEQFF	-	TRBV2	TRBJ2-1	-
TGCGCCAGCAGCCAAGCGGGACAAAGGGAATGGCAGTACTTC	CASSQAGQREWQYF	-	TRBV4-1	TRBJ2-7	-
TGTGCCACCAGCAGAGGTTCGGGTTGGGGGACACACGAGCAGTACTTC	CATSRGSGWGTHEQYF	-	TRBV15	TRBJ2-7	-
TGTGCCAGCAGCTTAAACAGGGACCCCTACGAGCAGTACTTC	CASSLNRDPYEQYF	-	TRBV7-9	TRBJ2-7	-
TGTGCCAGCAGCATGGACAGGGTGAACACCGGGGAGCTGTTTTTT	CASSMDRVNTGELFF	TRBD1	TRBV5-6	TRBJ2-2	few
TGTGCCAGCAGCCGGGACGGGATAGGCACAGATACGCAGTATTTT	CASSRDGIGTDTQYF	-	TRBV7-9	TRBJ2-3	many
TGTGCCAGCAGCCGCCCGGCAGTCCACGAGCAGTACTTC	CASSRPAVHEQYF	-	TRBV14	TRBJ2-7	few